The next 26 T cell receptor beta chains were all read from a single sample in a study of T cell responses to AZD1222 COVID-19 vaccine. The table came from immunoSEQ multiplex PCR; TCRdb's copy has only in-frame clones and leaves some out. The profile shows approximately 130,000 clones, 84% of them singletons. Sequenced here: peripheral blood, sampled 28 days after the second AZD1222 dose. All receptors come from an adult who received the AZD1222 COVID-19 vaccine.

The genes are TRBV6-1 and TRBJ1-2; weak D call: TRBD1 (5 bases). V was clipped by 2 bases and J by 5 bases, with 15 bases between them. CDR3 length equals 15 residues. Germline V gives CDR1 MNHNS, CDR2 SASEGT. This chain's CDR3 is CASSENFGTGYGYTF. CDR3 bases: TGTGCCAGCAGTGAAAATTTTGGAACAGGTTATGGCTACACCTTC.

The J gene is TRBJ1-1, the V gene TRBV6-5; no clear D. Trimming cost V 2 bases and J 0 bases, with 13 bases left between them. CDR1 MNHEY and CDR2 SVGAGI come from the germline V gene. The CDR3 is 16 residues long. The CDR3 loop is CASSYLFGGLNTEAFF. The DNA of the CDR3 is TGTGCCAGCAGTTACCTTTTTGGAGGGTTGAACACTGAAGCTTTCTTT.

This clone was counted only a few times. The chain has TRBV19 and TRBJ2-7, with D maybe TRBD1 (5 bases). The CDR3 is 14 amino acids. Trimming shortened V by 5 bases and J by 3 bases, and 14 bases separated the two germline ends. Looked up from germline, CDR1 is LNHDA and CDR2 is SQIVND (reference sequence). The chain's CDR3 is CASSRTSRFYEQYF. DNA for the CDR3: TGTGCCAGTAGTCGGACAAGTAGGTTCTACGAGCAGTACTTC.

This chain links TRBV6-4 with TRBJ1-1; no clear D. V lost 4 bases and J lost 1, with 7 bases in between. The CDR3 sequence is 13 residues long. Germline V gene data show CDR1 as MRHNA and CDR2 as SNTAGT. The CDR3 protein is CASSVQENTEAFF. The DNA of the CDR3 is TGTGCCAGCAGTGTTCAGGAGAACACTGAAGCTTTCTTT.

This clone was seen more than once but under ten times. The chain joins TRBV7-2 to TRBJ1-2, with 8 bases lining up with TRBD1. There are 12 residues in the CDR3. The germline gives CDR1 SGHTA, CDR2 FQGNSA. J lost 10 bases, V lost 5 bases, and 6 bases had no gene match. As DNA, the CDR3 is TGTGCCAGCAGCCCAGGGGGCGAAGTCTACACCTTC. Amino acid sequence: CASSPGGEVYTF.

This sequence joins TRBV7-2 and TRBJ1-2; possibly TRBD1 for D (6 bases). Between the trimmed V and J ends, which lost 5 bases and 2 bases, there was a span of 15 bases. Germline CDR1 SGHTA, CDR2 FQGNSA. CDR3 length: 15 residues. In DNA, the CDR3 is TGTGCCAGCAGCCCCGAGGGGGGAGGGAACTATGGCTACACCTTC. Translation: CASSPEGGGNYGYTF. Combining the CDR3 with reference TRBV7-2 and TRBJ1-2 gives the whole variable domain GAGVSQSPSNKVTEKGKDVELRCDPISGHTALYWYRQSLGQGLEFLIYFQGNSAPDKSGLPSDRFSAERTGGSVSTLTIQRTQQEDSAVYLCASSPEGGGNYGYTFGSGTRLTVV.

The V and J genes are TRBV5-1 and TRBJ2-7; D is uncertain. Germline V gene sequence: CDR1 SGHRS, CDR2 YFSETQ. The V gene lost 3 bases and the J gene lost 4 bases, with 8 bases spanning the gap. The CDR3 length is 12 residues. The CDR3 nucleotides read TGCGCCAGCAGCTCGCTAGGGTACGAGCAGTACTTC. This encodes CASSSLGYEQYF. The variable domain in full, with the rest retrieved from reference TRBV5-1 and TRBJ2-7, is KAGVTQTPRYLIKTRGQQVTLSCSPISGHRSVSWYQQTPGQGLQFLFEYFSETQRNKGNFPGRFSGRQFSNSRSEMNVSTLELGDSALYLCASSSLGYEQYFGPGTRLTVT.

The CDR3 DNA follows: TGTGCCAGCAGTGGCCGGCCCCCCAGGCCCTACGAGCAGTACTTC. Translating it yields CASSGRPPRPYEQYF. This chain links TRBV28 with TRBJ2-7; D gene ambiguous. V lost 5 bases and J lost 2, with 16 bases in between. CDR1 is MDHEN, CDR2 SYDVKM, per germline. The CDR3 consists of 15 residues. The variable domain in full, completed from reference TRBV28 and TRBJ2-7, reads DVKVTQSSRYLVKRTGEKVFLECVQDMDHENMFWYRQDPGLGLRLIYFSYDVKMKEKGDIPEGYSVSREKKERFSLILESASTNQTSMYLCASSGRPPRPYEQYFGPGTRLTVT.

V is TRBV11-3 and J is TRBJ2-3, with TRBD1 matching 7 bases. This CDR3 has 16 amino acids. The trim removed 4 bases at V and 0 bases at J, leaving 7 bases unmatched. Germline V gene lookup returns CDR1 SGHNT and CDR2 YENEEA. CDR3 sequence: CASSSMGQSSTDTQYF. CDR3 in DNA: TGTGCCAGCAGCTCCATGGGACAGTCTAGCACAGATACGCAGTATTTT.

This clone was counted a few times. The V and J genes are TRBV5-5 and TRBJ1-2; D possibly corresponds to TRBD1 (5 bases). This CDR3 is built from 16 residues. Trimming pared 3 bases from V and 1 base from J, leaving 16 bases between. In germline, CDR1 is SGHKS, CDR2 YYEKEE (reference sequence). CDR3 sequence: CASSSGPSTRNYGYTF. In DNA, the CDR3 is TGTGCCAGCAGCTCGGGACCCAGTACCCGTAACTATGGCTACACCTTC.

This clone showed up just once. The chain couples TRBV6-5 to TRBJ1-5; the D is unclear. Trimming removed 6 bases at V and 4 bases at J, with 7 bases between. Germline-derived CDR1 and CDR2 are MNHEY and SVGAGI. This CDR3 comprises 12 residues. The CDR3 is CASRNPNQPQHF. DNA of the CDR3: TGTGCCAGCAGGAACCCTAATCAGCCCCAGCATTTT.

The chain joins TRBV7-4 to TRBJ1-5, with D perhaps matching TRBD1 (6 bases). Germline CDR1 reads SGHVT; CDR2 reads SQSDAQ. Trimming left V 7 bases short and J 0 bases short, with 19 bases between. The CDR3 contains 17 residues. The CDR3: CASNSGTYIYSNQPQHF. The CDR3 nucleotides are TGTGCCAGCAATTCCGGGACATATATTTATAGCAATCAGCCCCAGCATTTT.

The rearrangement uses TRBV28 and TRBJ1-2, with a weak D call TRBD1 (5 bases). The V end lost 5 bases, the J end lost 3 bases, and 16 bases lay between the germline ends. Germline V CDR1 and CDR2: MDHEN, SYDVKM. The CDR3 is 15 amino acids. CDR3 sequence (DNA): TGTGCCAGCAGTCTCACGGGACGTAGTTACTATGGCTACACCTTC. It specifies CASSLTGRSYYGYTF.

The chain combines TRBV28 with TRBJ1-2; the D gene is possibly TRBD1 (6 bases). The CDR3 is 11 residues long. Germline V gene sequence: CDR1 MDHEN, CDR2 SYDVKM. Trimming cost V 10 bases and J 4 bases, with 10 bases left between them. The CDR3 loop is CAIGQLYGYTF. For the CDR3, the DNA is TGTGCCATCGGACAGCTCTATGGCTACACCTTC.

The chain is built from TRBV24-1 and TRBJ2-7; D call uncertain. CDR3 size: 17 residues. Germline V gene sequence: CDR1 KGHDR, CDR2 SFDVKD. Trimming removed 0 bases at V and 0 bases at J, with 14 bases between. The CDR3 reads CATSDLNVVRSSYEQYF. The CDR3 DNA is TGTGCCACCAGTGATTTGAATGTCGTTAGATCCTCCTACGAGCAGTACTTC.

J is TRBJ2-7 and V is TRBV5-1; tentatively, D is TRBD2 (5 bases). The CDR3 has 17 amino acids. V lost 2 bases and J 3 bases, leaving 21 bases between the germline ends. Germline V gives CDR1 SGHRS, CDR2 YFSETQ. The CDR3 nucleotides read TGCGCCAGCAGCTTCGGGGAGATTTTGACCTCCCTCTACGAGCAGTACTTC. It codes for CASSFGEILTSLYEQYF.

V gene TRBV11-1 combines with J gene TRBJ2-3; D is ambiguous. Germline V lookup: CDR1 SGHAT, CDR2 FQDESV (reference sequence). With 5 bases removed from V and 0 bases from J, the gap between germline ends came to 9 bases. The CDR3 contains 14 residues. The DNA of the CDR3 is TGTGCCAGCAGCAACAGTGCTAGCACAGATACGCAGTATTTT. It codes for CASSNSASTDTQYF. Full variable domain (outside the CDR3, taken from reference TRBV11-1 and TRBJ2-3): EAEVAQSPRYKITEKSQAVAFWCDPISGHATLYWYRQILGQGPELLVQFQDESVVDDSQLPKDRFSAERLKGVDSTLKIQPAELGDSAMYLCASSNSASTDTQYFGPGTRLTVL.

The CDR3 region has the DNA TGTGCCACCAGCAGAGACATTATGGGACAGGGAAAGAGTCAGCCCCAGCATTTT. It yields the protein CATSRDIMGQGKSQPQHF. V is TRBV15 and J is TRBJ1-5, with 9 bases matching TRBD1. The V segment lost 0 bases and the J segment 6 bases; nucleotides outside the gene matches: 12. The germline CDR1 and CDR2 sequences are LNHNV and YYDKDF (reference sequence). The CDR3 loop spans 18 amino acids.

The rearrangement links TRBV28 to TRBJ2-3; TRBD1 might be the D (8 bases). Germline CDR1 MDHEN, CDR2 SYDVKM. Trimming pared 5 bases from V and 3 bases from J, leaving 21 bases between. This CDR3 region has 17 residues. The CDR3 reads CASSRGGVQGATDTQYF. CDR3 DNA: TGTGCCAGCAGTCGGGGAGGGGTGCAGGGGGCAACAGATACGCAGTATTTT.

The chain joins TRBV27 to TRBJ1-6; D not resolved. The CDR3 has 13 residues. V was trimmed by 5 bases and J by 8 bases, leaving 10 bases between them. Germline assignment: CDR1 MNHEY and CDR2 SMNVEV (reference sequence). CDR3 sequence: CASSLDEYSPLHF. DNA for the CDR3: TGTGCCAGCAGTCTCGACGAGTATTCACCCCTCCACTTT.

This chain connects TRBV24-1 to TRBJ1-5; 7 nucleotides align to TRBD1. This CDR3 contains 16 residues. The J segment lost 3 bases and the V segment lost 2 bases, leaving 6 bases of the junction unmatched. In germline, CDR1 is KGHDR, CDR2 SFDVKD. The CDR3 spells CATSDSEGANNQPQHF. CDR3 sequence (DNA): TGTGCCACCAGTGATTCCGAGGGGGCGAACAATCAGCCCCAGCATTTT.

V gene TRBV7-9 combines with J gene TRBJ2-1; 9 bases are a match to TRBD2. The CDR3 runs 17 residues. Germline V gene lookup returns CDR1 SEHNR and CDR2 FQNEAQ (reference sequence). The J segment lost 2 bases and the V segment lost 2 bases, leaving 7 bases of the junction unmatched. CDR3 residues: CASSLRRASGAYNEQFF. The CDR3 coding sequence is TGTGCCAGCAGCTTAAGGAGGGCTAGCGGGGCCTACAATGAGCAGTTCTTC. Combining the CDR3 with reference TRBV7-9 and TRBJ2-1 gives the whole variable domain DTGVSQNPRHKITKRGQNVTFRCDPISEHNRLYWYRQTLGQGPEFLTYFQNEAQLEKSRLLSDRFSAERPKGSFSTLEIQRTEQGDSAMYLCASSLRRASGAYNEQFFGPGTRLTVL.

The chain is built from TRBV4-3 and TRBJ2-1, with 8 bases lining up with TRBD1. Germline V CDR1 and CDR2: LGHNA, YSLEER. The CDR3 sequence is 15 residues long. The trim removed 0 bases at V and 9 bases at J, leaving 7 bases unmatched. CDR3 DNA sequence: TGCGCCAGCAGCCAAGAGGGACAGGCCCACGGTGAGCAGTTCTTC. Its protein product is CASSQEGQAHGEQFF.

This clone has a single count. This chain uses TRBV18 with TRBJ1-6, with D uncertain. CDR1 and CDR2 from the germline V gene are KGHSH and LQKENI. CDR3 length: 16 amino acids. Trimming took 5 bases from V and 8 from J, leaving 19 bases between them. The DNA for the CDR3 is TGTGCCAGCTCAAAACAAAGTGGCAGTGTCGATTCACCCCTCCACTTT. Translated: CASSKQSGSVDSPLHF.

CDR3 bases: TGTGCCAGCGGAGGAGGGGCGGCCTACAATGAGCAGTTCTTC. Residues: CASGGGAAYNEQFF. V gene TRBV9 combines with J gene TRBJ2-1; a possible D gene is TRBD2 (6 bases). The ends were cut back, 7 bases at V and 2 bases at J, with 13 bases in the middle. This CDR3 is 14 amino acids long. The germline V gene has CDR1 SGDLS and CDR2 YYNGEE.

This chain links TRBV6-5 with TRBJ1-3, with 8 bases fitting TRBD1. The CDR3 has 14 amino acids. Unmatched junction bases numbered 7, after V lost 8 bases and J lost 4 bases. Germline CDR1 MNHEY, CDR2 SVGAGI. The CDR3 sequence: CASLGQATGNTIYF. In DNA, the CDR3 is TGTGCCAGCTTGGGACAGGCTACCGGAAACACCATATATTTT.